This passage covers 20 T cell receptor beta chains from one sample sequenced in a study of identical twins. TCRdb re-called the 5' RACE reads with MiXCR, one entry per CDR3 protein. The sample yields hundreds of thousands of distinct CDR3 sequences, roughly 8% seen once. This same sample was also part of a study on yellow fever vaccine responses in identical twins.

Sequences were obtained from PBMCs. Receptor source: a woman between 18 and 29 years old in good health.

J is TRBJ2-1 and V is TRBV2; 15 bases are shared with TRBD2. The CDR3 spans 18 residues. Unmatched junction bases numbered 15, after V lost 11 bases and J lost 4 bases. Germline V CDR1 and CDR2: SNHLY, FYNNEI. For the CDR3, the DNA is TGTGCCTTCAGTTCTCGGACTAGCGGGAGGGAAACTTACAATGAGCAGTTCTTC. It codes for CAFSSRTSGRETYNEQFF.

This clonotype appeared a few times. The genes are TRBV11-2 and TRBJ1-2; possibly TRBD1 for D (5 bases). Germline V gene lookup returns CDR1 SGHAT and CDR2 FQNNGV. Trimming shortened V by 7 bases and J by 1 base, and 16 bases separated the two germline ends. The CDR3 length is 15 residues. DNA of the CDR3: TGTGCCAGCACCAATCCGGGGGAGCTTAACTATGGCTACACCTTC. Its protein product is CASTNPGELNYGYTF.

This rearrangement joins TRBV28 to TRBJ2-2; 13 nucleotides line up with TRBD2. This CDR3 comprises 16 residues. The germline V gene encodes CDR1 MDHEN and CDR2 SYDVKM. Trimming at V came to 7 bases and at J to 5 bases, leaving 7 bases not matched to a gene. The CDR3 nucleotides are TGTGCCAGCAAAACTAGCGGGGGGGCCAAAACCGGGGAGCTGTTTTTT. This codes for CASKTSGGAKTGELFF.

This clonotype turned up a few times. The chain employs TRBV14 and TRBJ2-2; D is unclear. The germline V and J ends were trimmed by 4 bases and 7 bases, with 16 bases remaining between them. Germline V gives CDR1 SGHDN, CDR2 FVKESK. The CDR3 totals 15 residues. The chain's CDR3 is CASSPTLRIGGELFF. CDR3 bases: TGTGCCAGCAGCCCGACCTTGAGAATTGGCGGGGAGCTGTTTTTT. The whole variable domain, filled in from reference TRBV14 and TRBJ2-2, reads EAGVTQFPSHSVIEKGQTVTLRCDPISGHDNLYWYRRVMGKEIKFLLHFVKESKQDESGMPNNRFLAERTGGTYSTLKVQPAELEDSGVYFCASSPTLRIGGELFFGEGSRLTVL.

The CDR3 region is CASSIQGSTYNEQFF. The CDR3 nucleotides are TGTGCCAGTAGTATCCAGGGGTCTACCTACAATGAGCAGTTCTTC. The chain joins TRBV19 to TRBJ2-1; D may be TRBD1 (6 bases). From germline, CDR1 is LNHDA and CDR2 SQIVND (reference sequence). The CDR3 length is 15 residues. Between the trimmed V and J ends, which lost 3 bases and 2 bases, there was a span of 11 bases.

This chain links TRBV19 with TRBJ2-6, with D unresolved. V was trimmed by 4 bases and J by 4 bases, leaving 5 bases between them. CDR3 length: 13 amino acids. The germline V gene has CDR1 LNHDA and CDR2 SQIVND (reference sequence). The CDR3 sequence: CASSTPGANVLTF. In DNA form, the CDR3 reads TGTGCCAGTAGTACCCCCGGGGCCAACGTCCTGACTTTC.

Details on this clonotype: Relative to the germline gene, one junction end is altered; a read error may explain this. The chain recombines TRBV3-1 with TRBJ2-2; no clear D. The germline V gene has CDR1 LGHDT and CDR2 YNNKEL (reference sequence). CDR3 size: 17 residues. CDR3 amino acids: CASSEEWTEMNTGELFF. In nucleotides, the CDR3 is TGTGCCAGCAGCGAAGAGTGGACGGAGATGAACACCGGGGAGCTGTTTTTT.

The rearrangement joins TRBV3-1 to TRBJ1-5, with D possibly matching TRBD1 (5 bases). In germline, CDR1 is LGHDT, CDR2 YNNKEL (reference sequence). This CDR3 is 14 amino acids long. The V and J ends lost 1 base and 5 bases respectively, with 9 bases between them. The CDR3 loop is CASSQGTGYQPQHF. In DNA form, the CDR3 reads TGTGCCAGCAGCCAAGGTACAGGATATCAGCCCCAGCATTTT.

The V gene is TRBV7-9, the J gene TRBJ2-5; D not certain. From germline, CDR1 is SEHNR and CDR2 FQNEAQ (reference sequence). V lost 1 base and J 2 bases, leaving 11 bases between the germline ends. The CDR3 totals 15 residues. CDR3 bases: TGTGCCAGCAGCTTAGGAGGCAGTGTACAAGAGACCCAGTACTTC. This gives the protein CASSLGGSVQETQYF. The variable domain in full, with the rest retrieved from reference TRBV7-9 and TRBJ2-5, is DTGVSQNPRHKITKRGQNVTFRCDPISEHNRLYWYRQTLGQGPEFLTYFQNEAQLEKSRLLSDRFSAERPKGSFSTLEIQRTEQGDSAMYLCASSLGGSVQETQYFGPGTRLLVL.

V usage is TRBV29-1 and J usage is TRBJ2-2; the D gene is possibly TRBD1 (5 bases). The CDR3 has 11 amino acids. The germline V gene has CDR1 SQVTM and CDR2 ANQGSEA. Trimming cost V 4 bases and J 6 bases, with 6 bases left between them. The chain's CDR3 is CSVAGPGELFF. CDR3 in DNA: TGCAGCGTTGCAGGGCCCGGGGAGCTGTTTTTT.

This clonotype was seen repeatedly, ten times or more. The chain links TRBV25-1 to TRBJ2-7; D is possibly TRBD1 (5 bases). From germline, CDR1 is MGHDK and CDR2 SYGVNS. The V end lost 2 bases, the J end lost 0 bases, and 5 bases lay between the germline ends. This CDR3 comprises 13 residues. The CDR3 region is CASSEQGSYEQYF. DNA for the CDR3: TGTGCCAGCAGTGAACAGGGCTCCTACGAGCAGTACTTC.

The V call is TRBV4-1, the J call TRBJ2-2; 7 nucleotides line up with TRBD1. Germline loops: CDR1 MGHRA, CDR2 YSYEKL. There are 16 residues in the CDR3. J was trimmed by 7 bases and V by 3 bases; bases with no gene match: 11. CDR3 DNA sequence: TGCGCCAGCAGCCACCCCGACAGGGAGATTAACGGGGAGCTGTTTTTT. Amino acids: CASSHPDREINGELFF.

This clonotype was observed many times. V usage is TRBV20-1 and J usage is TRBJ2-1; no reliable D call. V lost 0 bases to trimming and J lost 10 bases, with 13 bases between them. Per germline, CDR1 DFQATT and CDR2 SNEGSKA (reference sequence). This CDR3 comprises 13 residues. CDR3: CSARDPFGGEQFF. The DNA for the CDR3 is TGCAGTGCTAGAGACCCCTTCGGTGGGGAGCAGTTCTTC.

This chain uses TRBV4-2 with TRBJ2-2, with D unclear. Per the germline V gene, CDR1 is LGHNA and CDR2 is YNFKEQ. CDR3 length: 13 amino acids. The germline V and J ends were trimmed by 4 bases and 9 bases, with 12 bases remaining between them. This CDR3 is CASSPRPLWELFF. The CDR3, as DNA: TGTGCCAGCAGCCCAAGACCCCTCTGGGAGCTGTTTTTT.

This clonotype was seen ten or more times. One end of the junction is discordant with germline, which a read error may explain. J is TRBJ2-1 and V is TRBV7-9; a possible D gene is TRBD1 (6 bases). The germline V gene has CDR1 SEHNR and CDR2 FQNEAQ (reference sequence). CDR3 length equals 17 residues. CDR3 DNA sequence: TGTGCCAGCAGCGTAGCAGGAGGACAGAGCTCCTACAATGAGCAGTTCTTC. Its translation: CASSVAGGQSSYNEQFF.

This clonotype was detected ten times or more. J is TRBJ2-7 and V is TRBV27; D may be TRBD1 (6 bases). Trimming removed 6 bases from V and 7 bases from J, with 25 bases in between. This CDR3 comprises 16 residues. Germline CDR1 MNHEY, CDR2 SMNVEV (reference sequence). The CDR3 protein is CASRRVGGQRKGEQYF. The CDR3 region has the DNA TGTGCCAGCAGGAGGGTAGGTGGACAGAGGAAGGGAGAGCAGTACTTC.

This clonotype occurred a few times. The CDR3: CASSKTGTVGKETQYF. Here the CDR3 DNA reads TGTGCCAGCAGCAAAACCGGGACAGTAGGAAAAGAGACCCAGTACTTC. The chain links TRBV7-3 to TRBJ2-5; 7 bases are a match to TRBD1. Germline loops: CDR1 SGHTA, CDR2 FQGTGA. The CDR3 spans 16 residues. Trimming cost V 5 bases and J 3 bases; bases outside gene matches: 12. The entire variable domain, with the rest obtained from reference TRBV7-3 and TRBJ2-5, is as follows: GAGVSQTPSNKVTEKGKYVELRCDPISGHTALYWYRQSLGQGPEFLIYFQGTGAADDSGLPNDRFFAVRPEGSVSTLKIQRTERGDSAVYLCASSKTGTVGKETQYFGPGTRLLVL.

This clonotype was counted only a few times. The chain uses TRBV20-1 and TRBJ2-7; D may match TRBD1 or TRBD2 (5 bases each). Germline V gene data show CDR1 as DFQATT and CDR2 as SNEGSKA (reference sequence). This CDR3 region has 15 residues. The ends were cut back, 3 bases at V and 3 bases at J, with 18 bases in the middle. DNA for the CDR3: TGCAGTGCTAGTGCTCCGGGACGGGGTAACTACGAGCAGTACTTC. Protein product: CSASAPGRGNYEQYF.

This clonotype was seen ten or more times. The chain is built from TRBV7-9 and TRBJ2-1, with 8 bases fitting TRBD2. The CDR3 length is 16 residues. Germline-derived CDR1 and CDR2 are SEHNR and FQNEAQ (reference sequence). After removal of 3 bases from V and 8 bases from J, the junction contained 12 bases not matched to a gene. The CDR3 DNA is TGTGCCAGCAGCTTCTCCCCTAGCGGGCGGTGGGATGAGCAGTTCTTC. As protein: CASSFSPSGRWDEQFF.

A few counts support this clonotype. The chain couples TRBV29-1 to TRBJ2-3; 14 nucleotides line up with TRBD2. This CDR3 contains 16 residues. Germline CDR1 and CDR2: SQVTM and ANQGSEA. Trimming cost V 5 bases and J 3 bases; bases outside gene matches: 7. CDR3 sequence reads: CSVTGLAGGRTDTQYF. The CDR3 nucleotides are TGCAGCGTTACAGGACTAGCGGGGGGCCGGACAGATACGCAGTATTTT.